This T cell receptor (beta chain) was obtained from a study of T cell repertoires in cytomegalovirus infection. In the study overall: An indication of both CMV infection and matching HLA type came from public TCR beta signatures. Study findings and constraints: Using cumulative public TCR beta family frequency, the authors identified those who carried CMV together with the relevant HLA. Dominant in the ex vivo response were TCR beta clonotypes restricted by HLA-C and specific for CMV.

For this clonotype: Its cognate antigen is unknown.

TCRdb re-derived calls from the reads in MiXCR, one entry per CDR3 protein. The sample consists of a few hundred thousand distinct CDR3 sequences, around 9.5% of them appearing once. The clonotype originates from a human donor in good health (CMV status not recorded). Some clones in this sample may be carry-over from other donors' samples. Source material: PBMCs.

CDR3 sequence (DNA): TGTGCCAGCACTAAACAAACCGGGACTAGGAGATACAATGAGCAGTTCTTC. The encoded protein is CASTKQTGTRRYNEQFF. The chain has TRBV7-2 and TRBJ2-1, with TRBD2 identical over 8 bases. The germline gives CDR1 SGHTA, CDR2 FQGNSA. CDR3 length equals 17 residues. The junction had 15 bases not matched to a gene; V was cut back by 7 bases and J by 4 bases.